Presented here are 9 T cell receptor beta chains from one specimen sequenced in a study of Graves' ophthalmopathy and Graves' hyperthyroidism. RNA served as the template for amplifying TCR beta CDR3 regions. Second-round multiplex PCR came after first-round RT-PCR with HTBI primers. TCRdb reprocessed the multiplex PCR reads via MiXCR and lists one record per CDR3 protein. The sample has 580,000 or so distinct CDR3 sequences; approximately 37% are singletons. The material sequenced was peripheral blood or thyroid tissue (not recorded which). Receptors originate from an adult man with Graves' hyperthyroidism.

In its sample, this clonotype was seen many times. The chain has TRBV29-1 and TRBJ1-5; weak D call: TRBD1 (5 bases). Per the germline V gene, CDR1 is SQVTM and CDR2 is ANQGSEA. V was clipped by 4 bases and J by 3 bases, with 10 bases between them. The CDR3 length is 13 residues. DNA for the CDR3: TGCAGCGTTGCGGAGGGGACCAATCAGCCCCAGCATTTT. The encoded protein is CSVAEGTNQPQHF.

The V gene is TRBV7-2, the J gene TRBJ2-7, with D possibly matching TRBD1 (6 bases). CDR3 length equals 13 residues. Per the germline V gene, CDR1 is SGHTA and CDR2 is FQGNSA. V was cut by 5 bases and J by 7 bases, with 15 bases left in between. This CDR3 is CASSNTGLEEQYF. CDR3 in DNA: TGTGCCAGCAGCAATACAGGGCTGGAGGAGCAGTACTTC.

This clonotype was seen repeatedly, ten times or more. The chain uses TRBV7-3 and TRBJ2-5, with a weak D call TRBD1 (6 bases). Germline loops: CDR1 SGHTA, CDR2 FQGTGA. V dropped 5 bases and J dropped 7 bases, with 26 bases sitting between them. The CDR3 length is 17 residues. The CDR3 bases are TGTGCCAGCAGCCCCGTCGGGACAAAGCTGTCCGATGGGACCCAGTACTTC. Protein sequence: CASSPVGTKLSDGTQYF.

V gene TRBV6-1 combines with J gene TRBJ1-1, with D perhaps matching TRBD1 (5 bases). The V end lost 5 bases, the J end lost 5 bases, and 15 bases lay between the germline ends. Germline V gene sequence: CDR1 MNHNS, CDR2 SASEGT. This CDR3 is 14 amino acids long. The CDR3 protein is CASSYLFGGTEAFF. The CDR3 coding sequence is TGTGCCAGCAGTTACCTCTTTGGGGGGACTGAAGCTTTCTTT.

This clonotype came up many times. The rearrangement uses TRBV25-1 and TRBJ1-3, with D hard to call. Trimming removed 3 bases at V and 0 bases at J, with 12 bases between. CDR3 length equals 16 residues. Germline V gene data show CDR1 as MGHDK and CDR2 as SYGVNS. This chain's CDR3 is CASSDMPVPSGNTIYF. CDR3 nucleotides: TGTGCCAGCAGTGACATGCCGGTTCCCTCTGGAAACACCATATATTTT.

The rearrangement links TRBV24-1 to TRBJ1-2; no clear D. From germline, CDR1 is KGHDR and CDR2 SFDVKD. V lost 9 bases, J lost 8 bases, and 9 bases lay in between. The CDR3 is made up of 10 amino acids. The chain's CDR3 is CATAGRGYTF. CDR3 sequence (DNA): TGTGCCACCGCGGGCAGGGGCTACACCTTC.

There are many counts of this clonotype. The CDR3 spells CASSLLVGQETQYF. The CDR3 DNA is TGTGCCAGCAGCTTACTTGTGGGCCAAGAGACCCAGTACTTC. This chain uses TRBV7-8 with TRBJ2-5; D unclear. Trimming took off 2 bases at V and 1 base at J, with 8 bases between the two ends. This CDR3 is 14 amino acids long. Germline V gene sequence: CDR1 SGHVS, CDR2 FQNEAQ.

There are many counts of this clonotype. The chain employs TRBV4-2 and TRBJ2-2; D unresolved. Per the germline V gene, CDR1 is LGHNA and CDR2 is YNFKEQ. V lost 0 bases, J lost 9 bases, and 14 bases lay in between. The CDR3 runs to 15 residues. The CDR3 spells CASSQEQVPARELFF. The CDR3 DNA follows: TGTGCCAGCAGCCAAGAACAAGTTCCAGCGAGGGAGCTGTTTTTT.

This rearrangement joins TRBV29-1 to TRBJ1-1, with D unresolved. Trimming took 3 bases from V and 8 from J, leaving 13 bases between them. The CDR3 is 12 residues long. Per the germline V gene, CDR1 is SQVTM and CDR2 is ANQGSEA. The CDR3 spells CSVDVVGEEAFF. CDR3 coding DNA: TGCAGCGTTGACGTGGTCGGGGAAGAAGCTTTCTTT.